One and the same sample provided the 17 T cell receptor beta chains below, sequenced in a study of T-cell memory formation after mild COVID-19. TCRdb redid the calling of the 5' RACE reads with MiXCR, one entry per CDR3 protein. The table records more than 300,000 distinct CDR3 sequences, roughly 15% of them present only once. Material: PBMCs or a T cell subset sorted from them (not recorded which). The receptors here all came from a man aged 18 to 30 who had mild COVID-19 (a few samples of this study predate the infection). Cell type and time point are not known.

This clonotype was seen more than once but under ten times. The chain is built from TRBV5-6 and TRBJ2-3; tentatively, D is TRBD1 (6 bases). The CDR3 spans 16 residues. The germline V and J ends were trimmed by 2 bases and 3 bases, with 16 bases remaining between them. CDR1 SGHDT and CDR2 YYEEEE come from the germline V gene. Here the CDR3 DNA reads TGTGCCAGCAGCTTTTCTCCCGGACAGACGACAGATACGCAGTATTTT. Amino acid sequence: CASSFSPGQTTDTQYF.

This clonotype appeared a few times. The chain uses TRBV5-1 and TRBJ1-5; 9 bases map to TRBD1. The CDR3 consists of 19 residues. In germline, CDR1 is SGHRS, CDR2 YFSETQ. The J segment lost 0 bases and the V segment lost 9 bases, leaving 19 bases of the junction unmatched. CDR3 amino acids: CAIKANPGQGVYSNQPQHF. The CDR3 DNA follows: TGCGCCATCAAAGCTAACCCGGGACAGGGCGTCTATAGCAATCAGCCCCAGCATTTT.

J is TRBJ1-1 and V is TRBV5-6; no clear D gene. The length of the CDR3 is 15 residues. Germline CDR1 and CDR2: SGHDT and YYEEEE. The V and J ends lost 2 bases and 1 base respectively, with 12 bases between them. The CDR3 DNA reads as TGTGCCAGCAGCTTCGCTAGACACTGGAACACTGAAGCTTTCTTT. Amino acids: CASSFARHWNTEAFF.

This clonotype came up many times. J is TRBJ2-6 and V is TRBV29-1; D possibly corresponds to TRBD1 (5 bases). Trimming removed 0 bases at V and 2 bases at J, with 11 bases between. From germline, CDR1 is SQVTM and CDR2 ANQGSEA. This CDR3 is 16 amino acids long. CDR3 in amino acids: CSVEEWGSPGANVLTF. The DNA of the CDR3 is TGCAGCGTTGAAGAATGGGGCTCCCCTGGGGCCAACGTCCTGACTTTC.

This chain joins TRBV3-1 and TRBJ2-5; D not certain. The CDR3 runs 12 residues. Per the germline V gene, CDR1 is LGHDT and CDR2 is YNNKEL (reference sequence). Trimming took off 1 base at V and 4 bases at J, with 4 bases between the two ends. CDR3 sequence: CASSQARETQYF. For the CDR3, the DNA is TGTGCCAGCAGCCAAGCTCGAGAGACCCAGTACTTC.

Only a few counts were recorded for this clonotype. Here the CDR3 DNA reads TGTGCCAGCAGCCCCAGGACAGGCTATCCGAACACCGGGGAGCTGTTTTTT. As protein: CASSPRTGYPNTGELFF. The rearrangement uses TRBV5-6 and TRBJ2-2; 7 nucleotides align to TRBD1. The length of the CDR3 is 17 residues. V gave up 4 bases and J gave up 0 bases; unmatched junction bases: 9. The germline gives CDR1 SGHDT, CDR2 YYEEEE.

The chain uses TRBV7-2 and TRBJ2-3, with D possibly matching TRBD2 (6 bases). V was shortened by 1 base and J by 11 bases, with 22 bases between the two germline ends. CDR3 size: 16 residues. Germline loops: CDR1 SGHTA, CDR2 FQGNSA. CDR3 sequence: CASSLGLGLISGKQYF. Written as DNA, the CDR3 is TGTGCCAGCAGCTTAGGACTAGGGCTCATATCGGGAAAGCAGTATTTT.

There are many counts of this clonotype. The chain combines TRBV4-3 with TRBJ1-5, with no clear D. CDR1 is LGHNA and CDR2 is YSLEER in the germline V gene. CDR3 length equals 15 residues. V lost 0 bases and J lost 3, with 9 bases in between. CDR3 sequence (DNA): TGCGCCAGCAGCCAAGATTTGGCCACCAATCAGCCCCAGCATTTT. It specifies CASSQDLATNQPQHF.

This clonotype has a handful of counts. V and J are TRBV20-1 and TRBJ2-7; 9 nucleotides agree with TRBD1. CDR1 and CDR2 (germline): DFQATT, SNEGSKA (reference sequence). V shed 1 base and J 2 bases; nucleotides not matched to a gene: 3. The CDR3 covers 14 residues. CDR3 sequence: CSARAHRGPYEQYV. As DNA, the CDR3 is TGCAGTGCTAGAGCCCACAGGGGGCCCTACGAGCAGTACGTC.

V is TRBV7-8 and J is TRBJ2-7, with D maybe TRBD1 (6 bases). This CDR3 spans 15 amino acids. V was trimmed by 1 base and J by 7 bases, leaving 17 bases between them. Germline V gene lookup returns CDR1 SGHVS and CDR2 FQNEAQ. CDR3 bases: TGTGCCAGCAGCTTAGGAAGGACAGCCCTCTGGGAGCAGTACGTC. Amino acid sequence: CASSLGRTALWEQYV.

This clonotype was recorded at least ten times. The CDR3: CASSLGGYEQYV. As DNA, the CDR3 is TGTGCCAGCAGTTTAGGAGGGTACGAGCAGTACGTC. The chain employs TRBV5-5 and TRBJ2-7; D is possibly TRBD2 (6 bases). Germline CDR1 SGHKS, CDR2 YYEKEE (reference sequence). The V and J ends lost 5 bases and 4 bases respectively, with 10 bases between them. This CDR3 region has 12 residues.

The chain carries TRBV4-3 and TRBJ2-7; no firm D call. The germline CDR1 and CDR2 sequences are LGHNA and YSLEER. Between the trimmed V and J ends, which lost 0 bases and 2 bases, there was a span of 8 bases. This CDR3 region has 14 residues. The CDR3 is CASSQDVGTYEQYF. CDR3 DNA: TGCGCCAGCAGCCAAGATGTCGGAACCTACGAGCAGTACTTC.

The sample holds many counts of this clonotype. This sequence joins TRBV4-1 and TRBJ2-1; 7 nucleotides match TRBD2. V dropped 4 bases and J dropped 0; count of bases not matched to a gene: 3. This CDR3 is 15 amino acids long. Germline CDR1 is MGHRA and CDR2 is YSYEKL. As DNA, the CDR3 is TGCGCCAGCAGCCGCACGGGAGGCTCCTACAATGAGCAGTTCTTC. This gives the protein CASSRTGGSYNEQFF.

This clonotype was found a few times. The chain employs TRBV5-6 and TRBJ1-4; D is uncertain. Trimming took 2 bases from V and 13 from J, leaving 15 bases between them. The CDR3 runs 13 residues. Germline loops: CDR1 SGHDT, CDR2 YYEEEE. As DNA, the CDR3 is TGTGCCAGCAGCTTTATTTCCGCAGCCGCACTGTTTTTT. It is translated as CASSFISAAALFF.

The J gene is TRBJ2-1, the V gene TRBV6-5; D possibly corresponds to TRBD1 (6 bases). The CDR3 contains 12 residues. Looked up from germline, CDR1 is MNHEY and CDR2 is SVGAGI. V was trimmed by 6 bases and J by 10 bases, leaving 13 bases between them. CDR3 amino acids: CASSLTGFEQFF. DNA of the CDR3: TGTGCCAGCAGCCTAACAGGGTTCGAGCAGTTCTTC.

The sample holds many counts of this clonotype. The rearrangement links TRBV12-3 or TRBV12-4 to TRBJ2-2, with D possibly being TRBD1 (6 bases). The CDR3 extends over 15 amino acids. The germline V and J ends were trimmed by 5 bases and 3 bases, with 13 bases remaining between them. CDR3 sequence: CASSPSNRDTGELFF. CDR3 nucleotides: TGTGCCAGCAGTCCATCCAACAGGGACACCGGGGAGCTGTTTTTT.

This clonotype turned up a few times. This rearrangement joins TRBV5-1 to TRBJ1-6; tentatively, D is TRBD1 (5 bases). The V end lost 3 bases, the J end lost 8 bases, and 15 bases lay between the germline ends. CDR3 size: 15 residues. Per the germline V gene, CDR1 is SGHRS and CDR2 is YFSETQ. CDR3 in amino acids: CASSWGGLFDSPLHF. In DNA, the CDR3 is TGCGCCAGCAGCTGGGGGGGACTCTTCGATTCACCCCTCCACTTT.